This TCR beta chain emerged from a study of blood T cell repertoires in COVID-19. V dropped 3 bases and J dropped 6; count of bases not matched to a gene: 5. Per germline, CDR1 SGHRS and CDR2 YFSETQ. The CDR3 length is 14 residues. Here immunoSEQ multiplex PCR was the method, and the copy in TCRdb shows in-frame clones only, minus some. The table records hundreds of thousands of clones, about 85% of them present only once. The chain combines TRBV5-1 with TRBJ2-7, with 11 bases matching TRBD1. The specimen sequenced was peripheral blood. This TCR came from a man in his forties with acute or convalescent COVID-19. CDR3 nucleotide sequence: TGCGCCAGCAGCTCCGGGACAGGGGGGATCGAGCAGTACTTC. Translating gives CASSSGTGGIEQYF.